A selection of T cell receptor beta chains follows, all from one sample in a study of cytotoxic CD8 clonotypes in ibrutinib-treated CLL. This table comes from immunoSEQ multiplex PCR, and its TCRdb copy is limited to in-frame clones, with some not included. The sample has 150,000 or so clones, 80% seen once. Sequencing used PBMCs, obtained after 36 months of ibrutinib treatment. These receptor sequences come from a human donor with chronic lymphocytic leukemia. CDR3s include the opening cysteine and the closing phenylalanine or tryptophan. Fields, in order: D gene, V gene, clone size, J gene, CDR3 DNA, CDR3 protein. A D gene is named only where the DNA matches it firmly. Where a row states a size, it is once, few, many or the class of an expanded clone; other rows omit it.

>-|TRBV12-5|-|TRBJ2-3
TGTGCTAGTGGTTTGTGGGTTAGGAGCACAGATACGCAGTATTTT
CASGLWVRSTDTQYF
>-|TRBV2|-|TRBJ1-5
TGTGCCAGCAGTGGAGATAGCAATCAGCCCCAGCATTTT
CASSGDSNQPQHF
>TRBD1|TRBV11-1|few|TRBJ1-5
TGTGCCAGCAGCTTAGGGCGACAGGGGCCCCAGCATTTT
CASSLGRQGPQHF
>-|TRBV5-6|once|TRBJ1-5
TGTGCCAGCAGCGAGACAAATCAGCCCCAGCATTTT
CASSETNQPQHF
>-|TRBV6-5|-|TRBJ2-1
TGTGCCAGCAGCCCCTCTACAGGTTACTACAATGAGCAGTTCTTC
CASSPSTGYYNEQFF
>-|TRBV21-1|-|TRBJ2-1
TGTGCCAGCAGCAAGCCTTGTGGGACTAGCGGGAGAAATGAGCAGTTCTTC
CASSKPCGTSGRNEQFF
>-|TRBV4-1|-|TRBJ1-2
TGCGCCAGCAGCCAACGGGACTATGGCTACACCTTC
CASSQRDYGYTF
>-|TRBV19|few|TRBJ1-2
TGTGCCAGTAGTATAGATCTTAGGGGGTATGGCTACACCTTC
CASSIDLRGYGYTF
>-|TRBV15|once|TRBJ1-6
TGTGCCACCAGCCCCAGGGATGTTAATTCACCCCTCCACTTT
CATSPRDVNSPLHF
>-|TRBV2|once|TRBJ2-1
TGTGCCAGCAGTGACCTCGGGAGCGCAACCAGGCAGTTCTTC
CASSDLGSATRQFF
>TRBD2|TRBV11-3|-|TRBJ2-1
TGTGCCAGCAGCTCAAGCGGGAGTGGTCCCAATGAGCAGTTCTTC
CASSSSGSGPNEQFF
>-|TRBV19|few|TRBJ2-1
TGTGCCAGTAGTATCCCGAGGTCCAGGGAGCAGTTCTTC
CASSIPRSREQFF
>-|TRBV25-1|-|TRBJ2-3
TGTGCCAGCAGTCACTCCGGGACCCTCGGGGCAGATACGCAGTATTTT
CASSHSGTLGADTQYF
>TRBD2|TRBV30|-|TRBJ2-1
TGTGCCTGGGAGCGGGAGCTCCGCAATGAGCAGTTCTTC
CAWERELRNEQFF
>-|TRBV5-4|-|TRBJ2-7
TGTGCCAGCAGCTTGTTCGGGGGAGGTTTCTACGAGCAGTACTTC
CASSLFGGGFYEQYF
>TRBD1|TRBV19|few|TRBJ1-5
TGTGCCAGTAGTATACCTCAACAGGGGATTAGCAATCAGCCCCAGCATTTT
CASSIPQQGISNQPQHF
>-|TRBV4-1|-|TRBJ1-1
TGCGCCAGCAGCCAAGTTGTGTTGAACACTGAAGCTTTCTTT
CASSQVVLNTEAFF
>-|TRBV7-6|-|TRBJ1-3
TGTGCCAGCAGCCCCTCCCACGGAAACACCATATATTTT
CASSPSHGNTIYF
>-|TRBV10-3|-|TRBJ2-5
TGTGCCATCGGAGCCAATTTGGAGACCCAGTACTTC
CAIGANLETQYF
>-|TRBV6-5|-|TRBJ1-2
TGTGCCAGCAGTTACCGTCCGACAGGAAACTATGGCTACACCTTC
CASSYRPTGNYGYTF
>-|TRBV30|-|TRBJ2-4
TGTGCCTGGAACCAGGAGGGTGCCAAAAACATTCAGTACTTC
CAWNQEGAKNIQYF
>TRBD1|TRBV19|-|TRBJ1-5
TGTGCCAGTAGTACCCCGACAGGGTATCAGCCCCAGCATTTT
CASSTPTGYQPQHF
>-|TRBV15|-|TRBJ1-5
TGTGCCACCAGCAGCCAGCACAATCAGCCCCAGCATTTT
CATSSQHNQPQHF
>TRBD1|TRBV10-3|-|TRBJ2-7
TGTGCCATCAGTGCCGACAGGGGGGATCTTTACGAGCAGTACTTC
CAISADRGDLYEQYF
>TRBD1|TRBV5-1|-|TRBJ2-5
TGCGCCAGCAGCCCTACAGGGGTTGAGACCCAGTACTTC
CASSPTGVETQYF
>TRBD1|TRBV11-2|few|TRBJ2-7
TGTGCCAGCAGCCCGCTGACAGGGCTGAACTACGAGCAGTACTTC
CASSPLTGLNYEQYF
>-|TRBV11-2|-|TRBJ2-7
TGTGCCAGCAGCTTAGACCGGGGGCCCTACGAGCAGTACTTC
CASSLDRGPYEQYF
>-|TRBV21-1|-|TRBJ2-5
TGTGCCAGCAGCAAATGCCCGGGAAGGCGGGGACAAGAGACCCAGTACTTC
CASSKCPGRRGQETQYF
>-|TRBV11-1|few|TRBJ1-5
TGTGCCAGCAGCTTGGGGCTTCGGGAGCCCCAGCATTTT
CASSLGLREPQHF
>TRBD2|TRBV6-1|few|TRBJ2-3
TGTGCCAGCAGTGGGTTAGCGGGGGGGTTCACAGATACGCAGTATTTT
CASSGLAGGFTDTQYF
>-|TRBV2|-|TRBJ2-1
TGTGCCAGCAGTGACCAGGGATCCTACAATGAGCAGTTCTTC
CASSDQGSYNEQFF
>-|TRBV7-9|-|TRBJ1-4
TGTGCCAGCAGCTTAGAGGCCGGGCGTCGCAAACTGTTTTTT
CASSLEAGRRKLFF
>-|TRBV9|once|TRBJ2-1
TGTGCCAGCAGCGCTCACCCCACCCGGGAGCAGTTCTTC
CASSAHPTREQFF
>TRBD1|TRBV4-1|-|TRBJ2-7
TGCGCCAGCCGGGGGACAGGCAACTACGAGCAGTACTTC
CASRGTGNYEQYF
>-|TRBV11-3|-|TRBJ2-3
TGTGCCAGCAGCTTTGGGGCCGTGGATACGCAGTATTTT
CASSFGAVDTQYF
>TRBD1|TRBV5-1|-|TRBJ2-1
TGCGCCAGCAGTGGGACAGGGACCTACAATGAGCAGTTCTTC
CASSGTGTYNEQFF
>TRBD1|TRBV6-6|-|TRBJ1-5
TGTGCCAGCAGTTACACCTCAGGGGGGAACCAGCCCCAGCATTTT
CASSYTSGGNQPQHF
>-|TRBV9|-|TRBJ2-5
TGTGCCAGCAGCACCCGACTCAGCCAAGAGACCCAGTACTTC
CASSTRLSQETQYF
>-|TRBV5-6|-|TRBJ2-5
TGTGCCAGCAGCTCATTTGGGGAGACCCAGTACTTC
CASSSFGETQYF
>TRBD1|TRBV10-1|-|TRBJ1-3
TGCGCCAGCAGTGGGACAGGGGCAACTGGAAACACCATATATTTT
CASSGTGATGNTIYF
>-|TRBV15|-|TRBJ1-2
TGTGCCACCGTTCCGGGGTTCTATGGCTACACCTTC
CATVPGFYGYTF
>-|TRBV12-5|-|TRBJ1-2
TGTGCTAGTGGTTTGACAGGGACTGGCTACACCTTC
CASGLTGTGYTF
>-|TRBV9|-|TRBJ1-5
TGTGCCAGCAGCGTAGGCAGCAATAGCAATCAGCCCCAGCATTTT
CASSVGSNSNQPQHF
>-|TRBV9|-|TRBJ2-5
TGTGCCAGCAGCGTACGGGACATTCAAGAGACCCAGTACTTC
CASSVRDIQETQYF
>TRBD2|TRBV14|-|TRBJ2-5
TGTGCCAGCAGCCAAGGGTCTAGCGGGAGCCAAGAGACCCAGTACTTC
CASSQGSSGSQETQYF
>TRBD1|TRBV4-2|-|TRBJ1-1
TGTGCCAGCAGCAGACAGGGAGGCACTGAAGCTTTCTTT
CASSRQGGTEAFF
>-|TRBV11-2|-|TRBJ2-3
TGTGCCAGCAGCTTAGGCAGGGCGGCTAGCACAGATACGCAGTATTTT
CASSLGRAASTDTQYF